This TCR beta chain was recovered during a study of spatial heterogeneity in lung cancer. TCRdb independently ran MiXCR on the 5' RACE reads; one entry per CDR3 protein. This sample carries about 11,000 distinct CDR3 sequences, 6.3% of them seen once, and the ten largest clones take 25% to 30%. Ten or more counts support this clonotype. This beta chain is an unintended read in a library built for alpha chains; its size means little. Time point in this sample: sample taken at primary tumor resection. Unsorted whole RNA of tumor, nontumor lung or frozen PBMC was sequenced. 55 to 80 TRACERx patients with early, untreated non-small cell lung cancer donated samples. CDR1 and CDR2 (germline): LGHDT, YNNKEL (reference sequence). The CDR3 runs 11 residues. Trimming removed 4 bases from V and 8 bases from J, with 8 bases in between.

The receptor was isolated from a male donor with early-stage non-small cell lung cancer. The chain uses TRBV3-1 and TRBJ1-2; possible D gene TRBD1, 6 bases. The sequences come from PBMCs, collected at surgery. In nucleotides, the CDR3 is TGTGCCAGCAGCCGACAGGCCGGCTACACCTTC. Protein product: CASSRQAGYTF.